Listed below are T cell receptor beta chains from one sample, sequenced in a study of blood T cell repertoires in COVID-19. Generated by immunoSEQ multiplex PCR, the TCRdb table keeps only in-frame clones and is missing some. This table holds roughly 79,000 clones, 70% to 90% found once. Sequencing was done on a sample of peripheral blood. These receptors originate from a man in his fifties or sixties with active COVID-19. CDR3s include the opening cysteine and the closing phenylalanine or tryptophan. Each record gives: D gene, V gene, J gene, clone size, CDR3 DNA, CDR3 protein. A D gene is named only where the DNA matches it firmly. Expanded clones are given a class, and other clones once, few, many or no size at all.

NA	TRBV10-3	TRBJ2-2	NA	TGTGCCATCAGTGAGAACGGGGGTGCGAACACCGGGGAGCTGTTTTTT	CAISENGGANTGELFF
NA	TRBV6-5	TRBJ2-7	NA	TGTGCCAGCAGTTACTCATATGACAGCTACGAGCAGTACTTC	CASSYSYDSYEQYF
NA	TRBV29-1	TRBJ2-1	NA	TGCAGCGTCGCAGAGGCGAATGAGCAGTTCTTC	CSVAEANEQFF
TRBD1	TRBV7-9	TRBJ1-2	NA	TGTGCCAGCAGCTTAGGAGGGGGCCTTTTTGGCTACACCTTC	CASSLGGGLFGYTF
NA	TRBV19	TRBJ1-2	NA	TGTGCCAGTAGTTATACAGGAGGGGATGGCTACACCTTC	CASSYTGGDGYTF
NA	TRBV9	TRBJ2-3	NA	TGTGCCAGCAGCGTAGGACTGGATACGCAGTATTTT	CASSVGLDTQYF
TRBD2	TRBV15	TRBJ2-7	NA	TGTGCCACCAGCAGAGACCTAGCGGGAGGGGATCAGCAGTACTTC	CATSRDLAGGDQQYF
NA	TRBV6-5	TRBJ1-4	NA	TGTGCCAGCGGGTCAGGGGCCAACCTTAATGAAAAACTGTTTTTT	CASGSGANLNEKLFF
TRBD1	TRBV5-1	TRBJ1-1	NA	TGCGCCAGCAGTTCGGGACAGGGCAGAACTGAAGCTTTCTTT	CASSSGQGRTEAFF
NA	TRBV2	TRBJ1-5	NA	TGTGCCAGCAGTGCCAGAGTATCGGCGGGCAATCAGCCCCAGCATTTT	CASSARVSAGNQPQHF
TRBD1	TRBV7-9	TRBJ2-7	NA	TGTGCCAGCAGCTTACCCCACAGGGGACACGAGCAGTACTTC	CASSLPHRGHEQYF
NA	TRBV28	TRBJ1-2	NA	TGTGCCAGTACTAATGCTATCCGTTATGGCTACACCTTC	CASTNAIRYGYTF
TRBD2	TRBV9	TRBJ2-3	NA	TGTGCCAGCAGCGTTACTTCCGGGACTAGCGGGAGTACTAGGACAGATACGCAGTATTTT	CASSVTSGTSGSTRTDTQYF
TRBD2	TRBV29-1	TRBJ2-5	NA	TGCAGCGTTGGGAGTAGCGGGGGGGTAACGACCCAGTACTTC	CSVGSSGGVTTQYF
TRBD1	TRBV2	TRBJ2-2	NA	TGTGCCAGCAGGGAACGGGACAGAGTGTCCGGGGAGCTGTTTTTT	CASRERDRVSGELFF
TRBD1	TRBV4-3	TRBJ2-2	NA	TGCGCCAGCAGCCAAGACGTTAGGACAGGGGGCATGGAGCTGTTTTTT	CASSQDVRTGGMELFF
TRBD1	TRBV6-5	TRBJ1-1	NA	TGTGCCGGACGGGAGACAGGGGGGTCTGAAGCTTTCTTT	CAGRETGGSEAFF
TRBD1	TRBV4-1	TRBJ2-1	once	TGCGCCAGCAGCCACCGGGACAGGGCCTATGAGCAGTTCTTC	CASSHRDRAYEQFF
NA	TRBV6-5	TRBJ2-7	NA	TGTGCCAGCAGGTCGACTAGCTCCTACGAGCAGTACTTC	CASRSTSSYEQYF
NA	TRBV9	TRBJ2-1	NA	TGTGCCAGCAGCGTAGATGGGACACTGGCTAATGAGCAGTTCTTC	CASSVDGTLANEQFF
NA	TRBV6-6	TRBJ2-2	NA	TGTGCCAGCAGTTACTCAAGTACTAACACCGGGGAGCTGTTTTTT	CASSYSSTNTGELFF
NA	TRBV12-3/TRBV12-4	TRBJ1-5	NA	TGTGCCAGCAGTTATGGGGGCCCGGGGCCCCAGCATTTT	CASSYGGPGPQHF
NA	TRBV5-4	TRBJ2-2	few	TGTGCCAGCAGCGAAGGGGGGAGGGGGTCCACCGGGGAGCTGTTTTTT	CASSEGGRGSTGELFF
NA	TRBV6-5	TRBJ2-7	once	TGTGCCAGTCGGGATAAGGGTTACGAGCAGTACTTC	CASRDKGYEQYF
NA	TRBV30	TRBJ2-2	NA	TGTGCCTGGGGGAGTCCGAACGAGGGGGAGCTGTTTTTT	CAWGSPNEGELFF
NA	TRBV10-3	TRBJ1-2	medium-sized	TGTGCCATCAGTGAGGTGGGACTTGGCTACACCTTC	CAISEVGLGYTF
NA	TRBV19	TRBJ1-5	once	TGTGCCAGTAGTATCGGGCGGGGAGGCAATCAGCCCCAGCATTTT	CASSIGRGGNQPQHF
TRBD1	TRBV28	TRBJ1-1	NA	TGTGCCAGCAGCTTGGACAGGGGTCTAGGTGCTTTCTTT	CASSLDRGLGAFF
TRBD1	TRBV7-8	TRBJ1-4	once	TGTGCCAGCAGCCCGAGTCGCAGGGGGATCGAAAAACTGTTTTTT	CASSPSRRGIEKLFF
TRBD2	TRBV5-1	TRBJ2-5	NA	TGCGCCAGCAGCTTGGTCGGGGGGGTTCAGACCCAGTACTTC	CASSLVGGVQTQYF
NA	TRBV7-2	TRBJ1-6	few	TGTGCCAGCAGCTTAGAATCAGGCCCAAGTCCCCTCCACTTT	CASSLESGPSPLHF
NA	TRBV9	TRBJ2-3	NA	TGTGCCAGCAGCGCTCGACAGAGCACAGATACGCAGTATTTT	CASSARQSTDTQYF
TRBD2	TRBV7-9	TRBJ2-1	NA	TGTGCCAGCAGCCCCGAGTTGGTAGCGGGCGAGCAGTTCTTC	CASSPELVAGEQFF
NA	TRBV4-1	TRBJ1-1	once	TGCGCCAGCAGGGGGGGAGGCACTGAAGCTTTCTTT	CASRGGGTEAFF
NA	TRBV27	TRBJ2-1	NA	TGTGCCAGCAGTTTAGGGTCGGGGAACAATGAGCAGTTCTTC	CASSLGSGNNEQFF
NA	TRBV28	TRBJ2-6	NA	TGTGCCACCGCGAACTCTGGGGCCAACGTCCTGACTTTC	CATANSGANVLTF
NA	TRBV28	TRBJ2-3	NA	TGTGCCAGCAGTTTAAACTCACTGGCAGATACGCAGTATTTT	CASSLNSLADTQYF
TRBD1	TRBV5-5	TRBJ1-1	once	TGTGCCAGCAGCTACCAAGAAGCGGGACAGGGGTTGGCTTTCTTT	CASSYQEAGQGLAFF
TRBD2	TRBV6-4	TRBJ2-3	NA	TGTGCCAGCAGTGACTCGGGCGGGGGGCCTACAGATACGCAGTATTTT	CASSDSGGGPTDTQYF
NA	TRBV12-5	TRBJ1-5	NA	TGTGCTAGTGGTTTGGTACAGGGTAGCAATCAGCCCCAGCATTTT	CASGLVQGSNQPQHF
NA	TRBV5-1	TRBJ2-1	NA	TGCGCCAGCAGCTTGGCGGGGGGCTTCAATGAGCAGTTCTTC	CASSLAGGFNEQFF
NA	TRBV28	TRBJ2-7	NA	TGTGCCAGCAGTTCGGCGGATCAACGCCCTCCCGAGCAGTACTTC	CASSSADQRPPEQYF
TRBD2	TRBV4-1	TRBJ2-3	NA	TGCGCCAGCAGCCGGCCGGGACTAGCTCTTCCAGATACGCAGTATTTT	CASSRPGLALPDTQYF
TRBD2	TRBV11-2	TRBJ2-3	NA	TGTGCCAGCAGCGCCCGAGGTAGCGGGGCCCCGGGGGGAGATACGCAGTATTTT	CASSARGSGAPGGDTQYF
TRBD1	TRBV6-5	TRBJ1-2	NA	TGTGCCAGCAGTTTTACAGGGGTGGTGAACTATGGCTACACCTTC	CASSFTGVVNYGYTF
TRBD1	TRBV5-4	TRBJ1-1	few	TGTGCCAGCAGACTGGACAGGGCGAACACTGAAGCTTTCTTT	CASRLDRANTEAFF
TRBD2	TRBV19	TRBJ2-3	once	TGTGCCAGTAGTATCCTAGCGGGGGCTACAGATACGCAGTATTTT	CASSILAGATDTQYF
TRBD1	TRBV7-2	TRBJ1-1	NA	TGTGCCAGCAGGAGGGGGACAGGGGTGATCACTGAAGCTTTCTTT	CASRRGTGVITEAFF
NA	TRBV7-6	TRBJ1-2	NA	TGTGCCAGCAGCTTAGGTGCGGGGCGCGGGTCTGGCTACACCTTC	CASSLGAGRGSGYTF
NA	TRBV2	TRBJ2-7	NA	TGTGCCAGCTCGAAGGACTATAAATACGAGCAGTACTTC	CASSKDYKYEQYF
TRBD1	TRBV4-3	TRBJ1-5	NA	TGCGCCAGCAGCCAAGATTGGAGTGGGACAGGGTCGGGCAATCAGCCCCAGCATTTT	CASSQDWSGTGSGNQPQHF
TRBD2	TRBV9	TRBJ2-2	NA	TGTGCCAGCAGCGTAGTCGGGGGAGGGACCGGGGAGCTGTTTTTT	CASSVVGGGTGELFF
NA	TRBV27	TRBJ1-4	NA	TGTGCCAGCACCCCCGCTGGGCCTAGGGGGAAACTGTTTTTT	CASTPAGPRGKLFF